What follows describes a single TCR beta chain. The data stem from a study of T cell changes during pregnancy in multiple sclerosis. The germline V gene encodes CDR1 MNHEY and CDR2 SVGAGI. The V gene lost 5 bases and the J gene lost 7 bases, with 14 bases spanning the gap. This CDR3 is built from 13 residues. The protocol was immunoSEQ multiplex PCR, while the TCRdb copy is restricted to in-frame clones and leaves out a portion. The table shows some 71,000 clones, with roughly 90% occurring only once. The input for sequencing was peripheral blood, taken in the third trimester of pregnancy. The source of this sequence is a female donor with multiple sclerosis, enrolled in a pregnancy study. The J gene is TRBJ1-2, the V gene TRBV6-5; D ambiguous. CDR3 region: CASSNGISGGYTF. CDR3 DNA sequence: TGTGCCAGCAGTAACGGGATTTCGGGTGGCTACACCTTC.